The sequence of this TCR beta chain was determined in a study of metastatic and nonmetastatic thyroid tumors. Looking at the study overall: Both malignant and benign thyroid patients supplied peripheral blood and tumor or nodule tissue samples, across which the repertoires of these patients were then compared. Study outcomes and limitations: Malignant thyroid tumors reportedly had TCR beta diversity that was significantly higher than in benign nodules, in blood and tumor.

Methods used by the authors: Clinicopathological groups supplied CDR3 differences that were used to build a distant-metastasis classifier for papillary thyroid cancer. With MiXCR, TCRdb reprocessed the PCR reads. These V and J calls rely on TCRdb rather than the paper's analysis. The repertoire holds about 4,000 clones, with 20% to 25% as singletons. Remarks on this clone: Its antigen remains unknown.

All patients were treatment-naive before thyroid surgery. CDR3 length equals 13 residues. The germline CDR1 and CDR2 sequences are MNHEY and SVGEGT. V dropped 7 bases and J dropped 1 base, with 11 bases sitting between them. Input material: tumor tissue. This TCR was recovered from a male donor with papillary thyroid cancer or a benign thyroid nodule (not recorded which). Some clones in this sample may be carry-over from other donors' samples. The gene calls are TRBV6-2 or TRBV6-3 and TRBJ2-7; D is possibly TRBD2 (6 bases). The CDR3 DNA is TGTGCCAGCAACGGGACTGGGTCCTACGAGCAGTACTTC. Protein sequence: CASNGTGSYEQYF.